The clone carrying this TCR beta chain showed up just once. Its matching antigen is unknown. Some clones are missing from TCRdb's copy, which holds only in-frame ones; the method was immunoSEQ multiplex PCR. The table records more than 200,000 clones, 60% to 75% of them present only once. The record originates from a study of cytotoxic CD8 clonotypes in ibrutinib-treated CLL. Study information: Timing of response sample collection was a median roughly twelve months after treatment start, with a range of 6 to 36. Notes on the study in general: With treatment, public clonotypes, which were uncommon, either contracted or remained stable. The study sampled sustained-remission and progressing patients at different times.

Cryopreserved PBMCs supplied 2 to 2.5 micrograms of genomic DNA for TCR beta libraries. This CDR3 contains 16 residues. J lost 8 bases, V lost 1 base, and 6 bases had no gene match. Germline V gives CDR1 SGHTA, CDR2 FQGNSA. Sequences were derived from PBMCs, sampled after 24 months of ibrutinib treatment. This chain links TRBV7-2 with TRBJ2-1; 12 positions agree with TRBD2. The source is a human donor with chronic lymphocytic leukemia. The CDR3: CASSLDVLAGGHEQFF. CDR3 DNA: TGTGCCAGCAGCTTAGATGTCCTAGCGGGAGGGCATGAGCAGTTCTTC.